The 30 T cell receptor beta chains below come from one sample, sequenced in a study of blood T cell repertoires in COVID-19. The method was immunoSEQ multiplex PCR; TCRdb's version includes in-frame clones alone and lacks a portion of them. This table holds about 290,000 clones, around four fifths found once. Material: peripheral blood. The receptors shown here come from a woman between 50 and 59 years old with active or convalescent COVID-19.

The CDR3 loop is CASSGQHQETQYF. The CDR3, as DNA: TGCGCCAGCAGTGGACAGCACCAAGAGACCCAGTACTTC. This chain uses TRBV10-1 with TRBJ2-5; possibly TRBD1 for D (5 bases). The V end lost 4 bases, the J end lost 0 bases, and 6 bases lay between the germline ends. Looked up from germline, CDR1 is WNHNN and CDR2 is SYGVQD (reference sequence). The CDR3 has 13 residues.

This clone was detected only a few times. The chain has TRBV13 and TRBJ2-1; possibly TRBD2 for D (6 bases). V gave up 4 bases and J gave up 2 bases, with 18 bases separating them. In germline, CDR1 is PRHDT, CDR2 FYEKMQ (reference sequence). The CDR3 length is 17 residues. CDR3 sequence (DNA): TGTGCCAGCAGCTCGGGACTTCTAAAGGGCCCCTACAATGAGCAGTTCTTC. This encodes CASSSGLLKGPYNEQFF.

The chain is built from TRBV11-2 and TRBJ2-3; D not certain. CDR3 length: 14 residues. V dropped 8 bases and J dropped 5 bases, with 17 bases sitting between them. Germline-derived CDR1 and CDR2 are SGHAT and FQNNGV. CDR3 sequence reads: CASYWALAVDTQYF. The CDR3 DNA is TGTGCCAGCTATTGGGCCCTTGCTGTAGATACGCAGTATTTT.

The chain joins TRBV27 to TRBJ2-3; possibly TRBD2 for D (6 bases). This CDR3 region has 15 residues. The germline V and J ends were trimmed by 3 bases and 2 bases, with 12 bases remaining between them. Per germline, CDR1 MNHEY and CDR2 SMNVEV (reference sequence). In DNA form, the CDR3 reads TGTGCCAGCAGTTTGGAGGGCCATTCCACAGATACGCAGTATTTT. Amino acids: CASSLEGHSTDTQYF.

V is TRBV21-1 and J is TRBJ2-7; no check of the table's D call, TRBD1, against the DNA was made. TRBV21-1 is termed a pseudogene. The CDR3 covers 15 residues. CDR3 nucleotides: TGTGCCAGCAGCATAAAAAGGGATGGGGGCGGCGAGCAGTACTTC. Protein sequence: CASSIKRDGGGEQYF.

The chain uses TRBV18 and TRBJ2-3, with 7 nucleotides matching TRBD2. V lost 8 bases and J lost 2; bases outside the gene matches: 7. Germline values: CDR1 KGHSH, CDR2 LQKENI. The CDR3 totals 14 residues. CDR3 amino acids: CASVPGLTTDTQYF. DNA for the CDR3: TGTGCCAGCGTCCCGGGACTAACCACAGATACGCAGTATTTT.

This chain connects TRBV6-5 to TRBJ2-7, with D unresolved. Deletions cut 6 bases from V and 1 base from J, with 16 bases between. The CDR3 has 15 amino acids. Germline V gives CDR1 MNHEY, CDR2 SVGAGI. CDR3 protein: CASRKLTQRSYEQYF. Written as DNA, the CDR3 is TGTGCCAGCAGAAAACTTACGCAGCGATCCTACGAGCAGTACTTC.

CDR3 amino acids: CASSALLGGRGSEAFF. The CDR3 DNA is TGTGCCAGCAGTGCCCTACTCGGGGGGCGAGGCTCTGAAGCTTTCTTT. The chain has TRBV27 and TRBJ1-1, with D maybe TRBD1 (6 bases). The V and J ends lost 5 bases and 6 bases respectively, with 22 bases between them. Germline V gives CDR1 MNHEY, CDR2 SMNVEV (reference sequence). This CDR3 contains 16 residues.

The chain combines TRBV25-1 with TRBJ2-1, with no clear D. The V gene lost 9 bases and the J gene lost 7 bases, with 7 bases spanning the gap. Germline V lookup: CDR1 MGHDK, CDR2 SYGVNS. The CDR3 length is 10 residues. CDR3 in amino acids: CASALNEQFF. The CDR3 DNA reads TGTGCCAGTGCCCTAAATGAGCAGTTCTTC.

This clone has just one count. The chain uses TRBV19 and TRBJ2-5; D may be TRBD1 (6 bases). The CDR3 covers 14 residues. The germline gives CDR1 LNHDA, CDR2 SQIVND (reference sequence). V was pared by 2 bases and J by 1 base, with 8 bases between. For the CDR3, the DNA is TGTGCCAGTAGTATATTGGGGGCCCAAGAGACCCAGTACTTC. Protein product: CASSILGAQETQYF.

Comment on this clone: Mismatch with germline at one junction end may stem from a read error. Other DNA sequences in this sample translate to the same CDR3. The J gene is TRBJ2-2, the V gene TRBV5-1, with a weak D call TRBD2 (6 bases). Germline CDR1 is SGHRS and CDR2 is YFSETQ. The CDR3 sequence is 15 residues long. The CDR3 DNA is TGCGCCAGCTCCCGGGACTTTACCAACACCGGGGAGCTGTTTTTC. It yields the protein CASSRDFTNTGELFF.

This clone was seen a few times. V and J are TRBV13 and TRBJ2-5; D unresolved. The CDR3 consists of 12 residues. The germline V and J ends were trimmed by 1 base and 4 bases, with 4 bases remaining between them. The V gene's germline CDR1 is PRHDT and CDR2 FYEKMQ (reference sequence). Here the CDR3 DNA reads TGTGCCAGCAGCTTAGACAGAGAGACCCAGTACTTC. It translates to CASSLDRETQYF.

The chain uses TRBV6-5 and TRBJ1-2, with D uncertain. Per the germline V gene, CDR1 is MNHEY and CDR2 is SVGAGI. Between the trimmed V and J ends, which lost 6 bases and 5 bases, there was a span of 13 bases. The CDR3 has 13 residues. CDR3 protein: CASSFAPQYGYTF. The CDR3 coding sequence is TGTGCCAGCAGCTTCGCACCACAGTATGGCTACACCTTC.

The gene calls are TRBV28 and TRBJ2-7; 8 bases fit TRBD1. This CDR3 region has 17 residues. CDR1 MDHEN and CDR2 SYDVKM come from the germline V gene. Trimming took 2 bases from V and 0 from J; bases not matched to a gene: 9. CDR3 region: CASSLPSPQGASYEQYF. In DNA, the CDR3 is TGTGCCAGCAGTTTACCGTCCCCCCAGGGGGCCTCCTACGAGCAGTACTTC.

The rearrangement links TRBV5-4 to TRBJ2-1; 8 bases are shared with TRBD1. V was clipped by 3 bases and J by 5 bases; unmatched bases: 10. The germline V gene has CDR1 SGHNT and CDR2 YYREEE (reference sequence). The length of the CDR3 is 16 residues. This CDR3 reads CASSWPNRGIDNEQFF. The CDR3 DNA sequence: TGTGCCAGCAGCTGGCCCAACAGGGGGATCGACAATGAGCAGTTCTTC.

The rearrangement links TRBV2 to TRBJ2-1; 12 bases are a match to TRBD2. The CDR3 contains 15 residues. After removal of 6 bases from V and 8 bases from J, the junction contained 8 bases not matched to a gene. CDR1 is SNHLY, CDR2 FYNNEI, per germline. The CDR3 protein is CASSLTSGSFYEQFF. The CDR3 nucleotides are TGTGCCAGCAGCCTGACTAGCGGGAGTTTCTATGAGCAGTTCTTC. Full variable domain (missing parts from reference TRBV2 and TRBJ2-1): EPEVTQTPSHQVTQMGQEVILRCVPISNHLYFYWYRQILGQKVEFLVSFYNNEISEKSEIFDDQFSVERPDGSNFTLKIRSTKLEDSAMYFCASSLTSGSFYEQFFGPGTRLTVL.

The rearrangement links TRBV9 to TRBJ1-3; D is unresolved. Per the germline V gene, CDR1 is SGDLS and CDR2 is YYNGEE. This CDR3 region has 12 residues. Trimming cost V 10 bases and J 3 bases, with 11 bases left between them. The CDR3 coding sequence is TGTGCCTCGGGTCCTCTTGGAAACACCATATATTTT. Encoded protein: CASGPLGNTIYF.

This clone has a single count. The chain carries TRBV19 and TRBJ1-2; the D gene is possibly TRBD1 (6 bases). The CDR3 has 15 residues. The V end lost 3 bases, the J end lost 7 bases, and 18 bases lay between the germline ends. Germline lookup yields CDR1 LNHDA and CDR2 SQIVND (reference sequence). The CDR3 here is CASSISGTITGGYTF. CDR3 coding DNA: TGTGCCAGTAGTATCTCGGGGACAATCACCGGTGGCTACACCTTC.

This clone was seen a handful of times. The chain recombines TRBV10-3 with TRBJ1-6; TRBD1 is a possible D gene (6 bases). The CDR3 loop spans 14 amino acids. Trimming stripped 4 bases from V and 5 bases from J, with 9 bases between. The germline CDR1 and CDR2 sequences are ENHRY and SYGVKD. CDR3 sequence reads: CAISAPGDNSPLHF. The CDR3 DNA is TGTGCCATCAGTGCTCCAGGGGATAATTCACCCCTCCACTTT.

In DNA, the CDR3 is TGTGCCAGCAGCCGTACAGGGGGATATGGCTACACCTTC. This sequence encodes CASSRTGGYGYTF. The rearrangement uses TRBV11-2 and TRBJ1-2; 8 bases are a match to TRBD1. V gave up 5 bases and J gave up 5 bases; unmatched junction bases: 4. The CDR3 is 13 residues long. The germline V gene has CDR1 SGHAT and CDR2 FQNNGV.

This clone was observed a few times. This chain joins TRBV5-6 and TRBJ2-3; TRBD2 agrees at 10 bases. Germline CDR1 reads SGHDT; CDR2 reads YYEEEE. The CDR3 has 14 amino acids. Trimming took 4 bases from V and 9 from J; bases not matched to a gene: 8. CDR3 nucleotide sequence: TGTGCCAGCAGCAGGAGCGGGAGGGCTGACACGCAGTATTTT. This translates into CASSRSGRADTQYF.

The rearrangement joins TRBV6-1 to TRBJ1-5; D is possibly TRBD1 (6 bases). The V gene lost 3 bases and the J gene lost 0 bases, with 12 bases spanning the gap. Germline CDR1 and CDR2: MNHNS and SASEGT. The CDR3 extends over 16 amino acids. This CDR3 is CASSEQGPYSNQPQHF. CDR3 DNA: TGTGCCAGCAGTGAGCAGGGGCCTTATAGCAATCAGCCCCAGCATTTT.

V gene TRBV29-1 combines with J gene TRBJ2-3, with 9 bases matching TRBD1. J was trimmed by 2 bases and V by 5 bases; bases with no gene match: 8. Germline V gives CDR1 SQVTM, CDR2 ANQGSEA. This CDR3 region has 15 residues. DNA for the CDR3: TGCAGCGTTACAAATACAGGGGGCAACACAGATACGCAGTATTTT. This encodes CSVTNTGGNTDTQYF.

This chain links TRBV4-1 with TRBJ2-7; 15 bases are shared with TRBD2. The junction had 16 bases not matched to a gene; V was cut back by 5 bases and J by 5 bases. Looked up from germline, CDR1 is MGHRA and CDR2 is YSYEKL. The CDR3 is 19 residues long. CDR3 nucleotides: TGCGCCAGCAGCTACCGGACTAGCGGGAGGGTCCTTAATTCCGACGAGCAGTACTTC. It specifies CASSYRTSGRVLNSDEQYF.

The chain links TRBV28 to TRBJ2-1; 10 positions match TRBD2. The ends lost 7 bases at V and 7 bases at J; junction bases unmatched: 13. CDR1 is MDHEN, CDR2 SYDVKM, per germline. CDR3 length: 16 amino acids. DNA of the CDR3: TGTGCCAGCACCTTACTGCTAGCGGGAGTTGGAAATGAGCAGTTCTTC. It encodes CASTLLLAGVGNEQFF.

The chain links TRBV7-9 to TRBJ1-5, with 8 bases identical to TRBD1. This CDR3 comprises 13 residues. With V trimmed by 8 bases and J by 7 bases, 7 bases remained unmatched. Germline values: CDR1 SEHNR, CDR2 FQNEAQ (reference sequence). The chain's CDR3 is CASALQGDQPQHF. Written as DNA, the CDR3 is TGTGCCAGCGCATTACAGGGGGACCAGCCCCAGCATTTT.

The rearrangement joins TRBV6-1 to TRBJ1-1; a possible D gene is TRBD1 (6 bases). This CDR3 contains 14 residues. Germline loops: CDR1 MNHNS, CDR2 SASEGT. Trimming took 2 bases from V and 1 from J, leaving 8 bases between them. The CDR3 loop is CASSERGTNTEAFF. The CDR3 coding sequence is TGTGCCAGCAGTGAAAGGGGGACGAACACTGAAGCTTTCTTT.

This chain uses TRBV10-3 with TRBJ1-5, with D hard to call. The V gene's germline CDR1 is ENHRY and CDR2 SYGVKD. Trimming shortened V by 4 bases and J by 0 bases, and 7 bases separated the two germline ends. CDR3 length: 14 residues. The CDR3: CAISADSSNQPQHF. The CDR3 region has the DNA TGTGCCATCAGTGCTGATAGTAGCAATCAGCCCCAGCATTTT.

The chain has TRBV30 and TRBJ1-1, with 11 bases matching TRBD1. CDR3 length equals 14 residues. Trimming removed 2 bases from V and 5 bases from J; junction bases left unmatched: 4. CDR1 and CDR2 (germline): GTSNPN, SVGIG (reference sequence). CDR3: CAWSLGTGGTEAFF. The CDR3 DNA reads TGTGCCTGGAGTCTAGGGACAGGGGGAACTGAAGCTTTCTTT.

The table lists this clone with a few counts. The V call is TRBV27, the J call TRBJ2-7; 8 bases agree with TRBD2. The CDR3 has 16 amino acids. CDR1 is MNHEY and CDR2 is SMNVEV in the germline V gene (reference sequence). V was pared by 4 bases and J by 5 bases, with 13 bases of the junction left unmatched. The CDR3 loop reads CASSSYSSGSIDEQYF. The CDR3 DNA reads TGTGCCAGCAGTTCCTACTCGAGCGGGAGTATCGACGAGCAGTACTTC.